The rows below give T cell receptor beta chains drawn from one sample of a study of response to subunit inactivated influenza vaccine. One entry per CDR3 protein, called by TCRdb with MiXCR from the RT-PCR reads. The table shows roughly 160,000 distinct CDR3 sequences, with roughly a tenth occurring only once. Specimen: non-naive T cells sorted from PBMCs, collected 40 to 50 days after vaccination. These receptors were obtained from a man over 45 who received an inactivated influenza vaccine. The CDR3 runs from the conserved cysteine through the conserved F or W. The D gene is left open where the match is weak. Size tells how often a clone was seen (once, few, many) or the class of an expanded clone, and some rows leave it out.

clone size,D gene,J gene,V gene,CDR3 protein,CDR3 DNA
few,TRBD1,TRBJ2-1,TRBV15,CATSRDGRDRSVF,TGTGCCACCAGCAGAGATGGCCGGGACAGGTCGGTCTTC
NA,TRBD1,TRBJ1-1,TRBV29-1,CSGGQGGTEAFF,TGCAGCGGCGGACAGGGGGGCACTGAAGCTTTCTTT
few,TRBD1,TRBJ1-2,TRBV29-1,CSVVGQGPKLNYGYTF,TGCAGCGTTGTCGGACAGGGACCCAAACTTAACTATGGCTACACCTTC
NA,TRBD2,TRBJ2-1,TRBV2,CASRPFRASGGLDEQFF,TGTGCCAGCAGACCCTTCAGGGCTAGCGGGGGCTTAGATGAGCAGTTCTTC
NA,TRBD2,TRBJ2-5,TRBV28,CATLLAGGETQYF,TGTGCCACCCTACTAGCGGGGGGAGAGACCCAGTACTTC
NA,TRBD2,TRBJ2-3,TRBV6-2/TRBV6-3,CASSSTSGRVGDTQYF,TGTGCCAGCAGTTCGACTAGCGGGAGGGTTGGTGATACGCAGTATTTT
many,TRBD1,TRBJ2-4,TRBV2,CASSTGQGGISDIQYF,TGTGCCAGCAGCACCGGACAGGGAGGAATTTCGGACATTCAGTACTTC
few,NA,TRBJ1-1,TRBV19,CASSIVGITGAFF,TGTGCCAGTAGTATCGTCGGTATCACGGGGGCTTTCTTT
NA,NA,TRBJ1-1,TRBV10-2,CASSAAGGVAEAFF,TGCGCCAGCAGTGCCGCCGGGGGGGTCGCTGAAGCTTTCTTT
many,TRBD2,TRBJ2-3,TRBV7-3,CASSPRLAGSTDTQYF,TGTGCCAGCAGCCCCCGACTAGCGGGGTCCACAGATACGCAGTATTTT
few,NA,TRBJ1-1,TRBV9,CASSVGVENTEAFF,TGTGCCAGCAGCGTAGGGGTGGAGAACACTGAAGCTTTCTTT
many,NA,TRBJ2-7,TRBV10-2,CASSEPYRIGGAYEQYF,TGCGCCAGCAGTGAGCCATACAGAATCGGCGGCGCCTACGAGCAGTACTTC
few,TRBD2,TRBJ2-5,TRBV28,CASSSLISGTSGREETQYF,TGTGCCAGCAGTTCCCTCATCTCCGGGACTAGCGGGAGGGAAGAGACCCAGTACTTC
NA,TRBD2,TRBJ2-4,TRBV7-2,CASSPGLAGGNIQYF,TGTGCCAGCAGCCCGGGACTAGCGGGGGGAAACATTCAGTACTTC
NA,NA,TRBJ1-2,TRBV6-2/TRBV6-3,CASSSTGALGGYTF,TGTGCCAGCAGTTCGACCGGGGCCCTAGGGGGCTACACCTTC
NA,TRBD2,TRBJ2-3,TRBV3-1,CASSQEWLAGGTDTQYF,TGTGCCAGCAGCCAAGAATGGCTAGCGGGCGGCACAGATACGCAGTATTTT
many,TRBD1,TRBJ2-2,TRBV5-1,CASSLAVNRGPGELFF,TGCGCCAGCAGCTTGGCAGTAAACAGGGGGCCCGGGGAGCTGTTTTTT
NA,TRBD2,TRBJ2-1,TRBV20-1,CSLLAGGPQEQFF,TGCAGTTTACTAGCGGGAGGCCCCCAGGAGCAGTTCTTC
NA,TRBD2,TRBJ2-3,TRBV2,CASASGGRSDTQYF,TGTGCCAGCGCTAGCGGGGGGAGGTCAGATACGCAGTATTTT
NA,NA,TRBJ2-5,TRBV9,CASSTLGAAQETQYF,TGTGCCAGCAGCACACTGGGGGCAGCCCAAGAGACCCAGTACTTC
NA,NA,TRBJ1-5,TRBV3-1,CASSRLNQPQHF,TGTGCCAGCAGCCGCCTGAATCAGCCCCAGCATTTT
NA,TRBD2,TRBJ2-5,TRBV5-1,CASSSGIAGVETQYF,TGCGCCAGCAGCTCCGGAATAGCGGGAGTAGAGACCCAGTACTTC
many,NA,TRBJ2-7,TRBV5-1,CASSLGGGTYEQYF,TGCGCCAGCAGCTTGGGAGGAGGAACCTACGAGCAGTACTTC
few,NA,TRBJ2-7,TRBV20-1,CSAIFAGEQYF,TGCAGTGCTATCTTCGCGGGCGAGCAGTACTTC
few,NA,TRBJ1-1,TRBV19,CASSKGPGQAFF,TGTGCCAGTAGTAAGGGGCCCGGCCAAGCTTTCTTT
few,NA,TRBJ2-3,TRBV7-2,CASSAGPLTDTQYF,TGTGCCAGCAGCGCAGGACCGCTCACAGATACGCAGTATTTT
many,NA,TRBJ2-1,TRBV6-1,CASSVVLGGNKEQFF,TGTGCCAGCAGCGTAGTATTAGGGGGTAATAAAGAGCAGTTCTTC
few,NA,TRBJ2-1,TRBV14,CASSQFRDGPGEQFF,TGTGCCAGCAGCCAATTCCGAGACGGGCCCGGTGAGCAGTTCTTC
many,TRBD1,TRBJ2-1,TRBV5-1,CASSPGQGKSEQFF,TGCGCCAGCAGCCCGGGACAGGGGAAAAGTGAGCAGTTCTTC
few,NA,TRBJ2-1,TRBV14,CASSQDYTKKRNNEQFF,TGTGCCAGCAGCCAAGATTATACAAAAAAAAGGAACAATGAGCAGTTCTTC
NA,TRBD1,TRBJ1-3,TRBV29-1,CSVRGQSSGNTIYF,TGCAGCGTTAGGGGACAGAGCTCTGGAAACACCATATATTTT
NA,NA,TRBJ1-1,TRBV5-1,CASSLEHMNTEAFF,TGCGCCAGCAGCTTGGAACACATGAACACTGAAGCTTTCTTT
NA,NA,TRBJ1-5,TRBV30,CAWSKQGNQPQHF,TGTGCCTGGAGCAAACAAGGCAATCAGCCCCAGCATTTT
NA,TRBD2,TRBJ2-3,TRBV5-1,CASSPGLALDTQYF,TGCGCCAGCAGCCCGGGACTAGCTTTGGATACGCAGTATTTT
many,TRBD2,TRBJ2-5,TRBV12-3/TRBV12-4,CASSLRGSGGTQYF,TGTGCCAGCAGTCTCCGGGGGAGCGGGGGGACCCAGTACTTC
many,TRBD1,TRBJ2-2,TRBV5-1,CASSSSGTAKGELFF,TGCGCCAGCAGCTCTTCCGGGACAGCGAAAGGGGAGCTGTTTTTT
NA,NA,TRBJ2-7,TRBV5-4,CASSLGTGTIHEQYF,TGTGCCAGCAGCTTGGGAACAGGGACAATCCACGAGCAGTACTTC